This entry lists 8 T cell receptor beta chains sequenced from one sample in a study of blood T cells in healthy people across ages. A second roughly 7 to 12 cycle PCR used barcoded and J-beta primers. From the 5' RACE reads, TCRdb called clonotypes with MiXCR, one entry per CDR3 protein. The sample records fewer than 700,000 distinct CDR3 sequences, less than 45% being singletons. The sample taken for sequencing was blood. The source of these receptors is an elderly man in good health.

This rearrangement joins TRBV24-1 to TRBJ2-5; the D is unclear. V was trimmed by 6 bases and J by 0 bases, leaving 7 bases between them. Per germline, CDR1 KGHDR and CDR2 SFDVKD. The CDR3 has 13 residues. The DNA for the CDR3 is TGTGCCACCAGTTTAGGGAACCAAGAGACCCAGTACTTC. Translation gives CATSLGNQETQYF.

The chain couples TRBV7-2 to TRBJ2-4, with a weak D call TRBD1 (5 bases). Germline V gene data show CDR1 as SGHTA and CDR2 as FQGNSA. V was trimmed by 2 bases and J by 13 bases, leaving 21 bases between them. There are 15 residues in the CDR3. CDR3 sequence reads: CASSLTGGTNNEQYF. The CDR3 nucleotides are TGTGCCAGCAGCTTAACAGGCGGAACAAACAATGAGCAGTACTTC.

This chain connects TRBV5-4 to TRBJ2-1; 13 nucleotides align to TRBD2. Looked up from germline, CDR1 is SGHNT and CDR2 is YYREEE (reference sequence). V gave up 6 bases and J gave up 5 bases; unmatched junction bases: 5. CDR3 length: 15 residues. The CDR3 is CASNGLAGVHNEQFF. CDR3 DNA: TGTGCCAGCAACGGACTAGCGGGAGTCCACAATGAGCAGTTCTTC.

V is TRBV20-1 and J is TRBJ2-2; D might be TRBD2 (5 bases). The CDR3 loop spans 12 amino acids. With 5 bases removed from V and 5 bases from J, the gap between germline ends came to 9 bases. CDR1 is DFQATT, CDR2 SNEGSKA, per germline (reference sequence). The CDR3 nucleotides are TGCAGTGCTCCACGGGAAACCGGGGAGCTGTTTTTT. This translates into CSAPRETGELFF.

The V call is TRBV28, the J call TRBJ2-5; the match to TRBD1 covers 9 bases. This CDR3 contains 16 residues. The germline CDR1 and CDR2 sequences are MDHEN and SYDVKM. The J segment lost 5 bases and the V segment lost 3 bases, leaving 10 bases of the junction unmatched. The CDR3 protein is CASSFQTGGWGETQYF. DNA of the CDR3: TGTGCCAGCAGTTTCCAGACAGGGGGTTGGGGCGAGACCCAGTACTTC.

The chain links TRBV7-2 to TRBJ2-4, with TRBD1 as a possible D gene (6 bases). V lost 8 bases and J 4 bases, leaving 9 bases between the germline ends. Germline V gene lookup returns CDR1 SGHTA and CDR2 FQGNSA. The CDR3 is 12 amino acids. In nucleotides, the CDR3 is TGTGCCAGCGCGGACAGTAAAAACATTCAGTACTTC. This codes for CASADSKNIQYF.

The rearrangement joins TRBV3-1 to TRBJ1-2; 10 bases line up with TRBD1. J gave up 8 bases and V 9 bases, and 15 bases lay outside the gene matches. The CDR3 runs 15 residues. Per the germline V gene, CDR1 is LGHDT and CDR2 is YNNKEL (reference sequence). CDR3 sequence (DNA): TGTGCCAGTAATTCCTACAAGGGACAGGGGAACGGCTACACCTTC. Protein product: CASNSYKGQGNGYTF.

The gene calls are TRBV7-3 and TRBJ2-1; possible D gene TRBD2, 6 bases. The CDR3 loop spans 16 amino acids. Per germline, CDR1 SGHTA and CDR2 FQGTGA. Trimming pared 5 bases from V and 0 bases from J, leaving 14 bases between. The CDR3 spells CASSRTNGASYNEQFF. In DNA form, the CDR3 reads TGTGCCAGCAGCAGGACTAACGGGGCCTCCTACAATGAGCAGTTCTTC.